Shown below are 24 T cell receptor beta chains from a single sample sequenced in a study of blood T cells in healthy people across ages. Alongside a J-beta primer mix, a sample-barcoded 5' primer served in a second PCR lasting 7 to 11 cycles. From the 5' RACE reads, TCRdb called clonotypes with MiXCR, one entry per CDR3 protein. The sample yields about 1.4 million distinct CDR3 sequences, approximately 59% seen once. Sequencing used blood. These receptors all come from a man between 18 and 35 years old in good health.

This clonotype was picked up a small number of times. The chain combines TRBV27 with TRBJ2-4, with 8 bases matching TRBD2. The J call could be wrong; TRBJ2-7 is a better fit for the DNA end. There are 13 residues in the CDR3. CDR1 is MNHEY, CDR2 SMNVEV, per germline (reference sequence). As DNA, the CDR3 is TGTGCCAGCAGCCCCGGGACTAGGTACGAGCAGTACTTC. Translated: CASSPGTRYEQYF.

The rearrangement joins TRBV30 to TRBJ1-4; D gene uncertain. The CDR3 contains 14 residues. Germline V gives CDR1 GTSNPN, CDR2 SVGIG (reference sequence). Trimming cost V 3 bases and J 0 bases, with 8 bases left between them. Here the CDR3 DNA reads TGTGCCTGGAGCGTGAGTCCAACTAATGAAAAACTGTTTTTT. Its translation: CAWSVSPTNEKLFF.

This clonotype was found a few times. The CDR3 here is CASSQGIRASGPGGYEQYF. CDR3 nucleotides: TGTGCCAGCAGCCAAGGAATTAGGGCTAGCGGACCTGGTGGCTACGAGCAGTACTTC. The chain employs TRBV14 and TRBJ2-7; 7 positions agree with TRBD2. Germline V gives CDR1 SGHDN, CDR2 FVKESK. With V trimmed by 1 base and J by 3 bases, 18 bases remained unmatched. CDR3 length: 19 residues.

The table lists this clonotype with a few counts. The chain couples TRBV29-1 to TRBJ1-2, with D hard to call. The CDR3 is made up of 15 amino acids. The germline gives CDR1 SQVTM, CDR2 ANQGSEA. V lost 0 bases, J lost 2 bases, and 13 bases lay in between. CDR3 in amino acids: CSVEDREEPNYGYTF. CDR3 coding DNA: TGCAGCGTTGAAGATAGGGAGGAACCCAACTATGGCTACACCTTC.

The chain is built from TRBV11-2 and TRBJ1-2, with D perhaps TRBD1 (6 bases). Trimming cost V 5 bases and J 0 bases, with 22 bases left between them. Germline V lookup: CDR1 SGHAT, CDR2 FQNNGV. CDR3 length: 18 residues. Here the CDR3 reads CASSAGTPLLLANYGYTF. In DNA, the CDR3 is TGTGCCAGCAGCGCCGGGACACCGCTCCTTCTAGCTAACTATGGCTACACCTTC.

CDR3 region: CASSFSRDLSGYTF. CDR3 bases: TGTGCCAGCAGCTTTTCCCGGGATCTTAGTGGCTACACCTTC. The genes are TRBV7-2 and TRBJ1-2; unclear D gene. This CDR3 is built from 14 residues. The germline V and J ends were trimmed by 3 bases and 7 bases, with 15 bases remaining between them. CDR1 and CDR2 (germline): SGHTA, FQGNSA.

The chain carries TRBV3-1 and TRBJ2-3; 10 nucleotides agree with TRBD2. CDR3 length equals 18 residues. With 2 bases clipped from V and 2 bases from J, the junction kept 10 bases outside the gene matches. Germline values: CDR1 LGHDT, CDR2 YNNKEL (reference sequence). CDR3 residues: CASSQLSGGPYVTDTQYF. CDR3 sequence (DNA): TGTGCCAGCAGCCAACTTAGCGGGGGGCCATATGTCACAGATACGCAGTATTTT.

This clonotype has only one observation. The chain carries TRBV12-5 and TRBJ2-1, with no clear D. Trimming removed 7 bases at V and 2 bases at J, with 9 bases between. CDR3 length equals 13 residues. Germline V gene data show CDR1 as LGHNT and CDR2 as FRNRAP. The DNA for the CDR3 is TGTGCTAGTGTCGACCCGGCCTACAATGAGCAGTTCTTC. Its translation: CASVDPAYNEQFF.

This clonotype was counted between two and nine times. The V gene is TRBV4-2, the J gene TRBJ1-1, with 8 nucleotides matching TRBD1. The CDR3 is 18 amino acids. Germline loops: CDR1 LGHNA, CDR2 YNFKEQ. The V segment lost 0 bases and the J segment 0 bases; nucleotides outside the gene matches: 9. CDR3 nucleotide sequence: TGTGCCAGCAGCCAAGATCTGACAGGGGAGGTCATGAACACTGAAGCTTTCTTT. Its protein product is CASSQDLTGEVMNTEAFF.

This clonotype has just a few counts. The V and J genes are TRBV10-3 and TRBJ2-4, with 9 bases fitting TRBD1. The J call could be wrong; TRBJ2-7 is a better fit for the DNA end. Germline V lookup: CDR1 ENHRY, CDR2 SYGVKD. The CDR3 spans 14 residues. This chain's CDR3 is CATAPGQGSYEQYF. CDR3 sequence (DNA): TGTGCCACCGCACCGGGACAGGGTTCCTACGAGCAGTACTTC.

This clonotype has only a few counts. CDR3 in DNA: TGTGCCAGCAGCTTGGAGCTTTCCGAGCAGTACTTC. Translation gives CASSLELSEQYF. V is TRBV5-5 and J is TRBJ2-7; D is undetermined. Germline CDR1 SGHKS, CDR2 YYEKEE (reference sequence). Trimming removed 0 bases at V and 6 bases at J, with 7 bases between. There are 12 residues in the CDR3.

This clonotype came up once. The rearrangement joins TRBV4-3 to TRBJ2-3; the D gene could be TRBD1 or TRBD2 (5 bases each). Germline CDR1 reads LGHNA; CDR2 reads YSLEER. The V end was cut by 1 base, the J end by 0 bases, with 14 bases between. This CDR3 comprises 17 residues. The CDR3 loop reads CASSQGERGLSTDTQYF. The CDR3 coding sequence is TGCGCCAGCAGCCAAGGGGAACGGGGCCTTAGCACAGATACGCAGTATTTT.

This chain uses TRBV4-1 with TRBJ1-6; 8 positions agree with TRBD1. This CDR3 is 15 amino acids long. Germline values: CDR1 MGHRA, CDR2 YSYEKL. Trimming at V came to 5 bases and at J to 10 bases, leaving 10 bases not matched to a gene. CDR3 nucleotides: TGCGCCAGCAGCTCCCTTAGACAGGGGAGCTCACCCCTCCACTTT. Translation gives CASSSLRQGSSPLHF.

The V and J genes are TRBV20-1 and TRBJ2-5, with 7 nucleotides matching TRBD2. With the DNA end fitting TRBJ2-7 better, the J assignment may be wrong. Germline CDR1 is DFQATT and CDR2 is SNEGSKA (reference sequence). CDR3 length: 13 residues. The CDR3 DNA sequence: TGCAGTGCTAGCCCGGGACTACCTTACGAGCAGTACTTC. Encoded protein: CSASPGLPYEQYF.

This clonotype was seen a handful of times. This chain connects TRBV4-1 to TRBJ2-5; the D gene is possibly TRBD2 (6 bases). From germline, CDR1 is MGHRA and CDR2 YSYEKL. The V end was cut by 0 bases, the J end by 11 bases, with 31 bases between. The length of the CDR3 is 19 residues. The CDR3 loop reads CASSQERETYSGGLRGQYF. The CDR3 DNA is TGCGCCAGCAGCCAAGAGAGAGAGACCTATAGCGGCGGTCTACGAGGGCAGTACTTC.

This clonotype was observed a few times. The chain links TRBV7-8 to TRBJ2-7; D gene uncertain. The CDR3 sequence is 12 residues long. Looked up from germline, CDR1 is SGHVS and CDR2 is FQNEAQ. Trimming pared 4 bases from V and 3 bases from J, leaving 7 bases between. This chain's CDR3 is CASSWAGYEQYF. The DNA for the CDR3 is TGTGCCAGCAGCTGGGCCGGCTACGAGCAGTACTTC.

The CDR3 nucleotides are TGTGCCAGCTTTGAGGGCGGGAGTAAACAAGAGACCCAGTACTTC. Protein product: CASFEGGSKQETQYF. The chain joins TRBV28 to TRBJ2-5, with 7 bases identical to TRBD2. With 8 bases clipped from V and 2 bases from J, the junction kept 11 bases outside the gene matches. The CDR3 loop spans 15 amino acids. Germline values: CDR1 MDHEN, CDR2 SYDVKM.

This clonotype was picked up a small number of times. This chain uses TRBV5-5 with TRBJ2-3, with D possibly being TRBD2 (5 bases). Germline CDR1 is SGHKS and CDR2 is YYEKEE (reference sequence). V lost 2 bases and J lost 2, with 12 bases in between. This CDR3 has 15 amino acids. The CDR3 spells CASSFEGRNTDTQYF. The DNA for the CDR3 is TGTGCCAGCAGCTTCGAGGGAAGGAACACAGATACGCAGTATTTT.

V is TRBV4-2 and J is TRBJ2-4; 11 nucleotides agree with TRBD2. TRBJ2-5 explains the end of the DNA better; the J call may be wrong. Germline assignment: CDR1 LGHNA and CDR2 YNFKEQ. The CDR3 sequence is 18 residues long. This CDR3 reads CASSPFIGLAGEKETQYF. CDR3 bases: TGTGCCAGCAGCCCCTTTATCGGACTAGCGGGCGAGAAAGAGACCCAGTACTTC.

The CDR3 DNA is TGTGCCAGCAGCAAAAGGACAGGGGGCATTCAAGAGACCCAGTACTTC. Translating it yields CASSKRTGGIQETQYF. The rearrangement links TRBV28 to TRBJ2-4, with 11 nucleotides matching TRBD1. The closer fit of TRBJ2-5 to the DNA end suggests the J call may be wrong. CDR3 length: 16 amino acids. The V gene's germline CDR1 is MDHEN and CDR2 SYDVKM.

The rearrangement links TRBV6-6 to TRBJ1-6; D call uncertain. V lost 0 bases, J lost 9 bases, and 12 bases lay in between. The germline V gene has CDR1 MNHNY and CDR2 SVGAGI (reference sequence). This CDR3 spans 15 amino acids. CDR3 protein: CASSYSSGPGSPLHF. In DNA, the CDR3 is TGTGCCAGCAGTTACTCCTCGGGTCCGGGTTCACCCCTCCACTTT.

The DNA of the CDR3 is TGCGCCAGCAGCCAATATCTAGAGGGACAAAGCACCGGGGAGCTGTTTTTT. The encoded protein is CASSQYLEGQSTGELFF. This chain uses TRBV4-3 with TRBJ2-2; perhaps TRBD1 as D (6 bases). V lost 2 bases to trimming and J lost 4 bases, with 17 bases between them. Germline V lookup: CDR1 LGHNA, CDR2 YSLEER. The CDR3 extends over 17 amino acids.

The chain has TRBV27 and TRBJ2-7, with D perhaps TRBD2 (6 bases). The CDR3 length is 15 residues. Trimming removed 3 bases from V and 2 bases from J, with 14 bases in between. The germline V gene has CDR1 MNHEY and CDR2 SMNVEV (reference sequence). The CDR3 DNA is TGTGCCAGCAGTTTCGGGCCGGGAGAACCCTACGAGCAGTACTTC. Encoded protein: CASSFGPGEPYEQYF.

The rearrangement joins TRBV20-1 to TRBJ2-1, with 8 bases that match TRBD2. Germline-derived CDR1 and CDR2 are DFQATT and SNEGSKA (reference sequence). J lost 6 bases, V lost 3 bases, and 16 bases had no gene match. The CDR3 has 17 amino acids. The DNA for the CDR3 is TGCAGTGCTAGGCCCCTCCGAGCGGGAGTGTGGGTCAATGAGCAGTTCTTC. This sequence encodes CSARPLRAGVWVNEQFF.